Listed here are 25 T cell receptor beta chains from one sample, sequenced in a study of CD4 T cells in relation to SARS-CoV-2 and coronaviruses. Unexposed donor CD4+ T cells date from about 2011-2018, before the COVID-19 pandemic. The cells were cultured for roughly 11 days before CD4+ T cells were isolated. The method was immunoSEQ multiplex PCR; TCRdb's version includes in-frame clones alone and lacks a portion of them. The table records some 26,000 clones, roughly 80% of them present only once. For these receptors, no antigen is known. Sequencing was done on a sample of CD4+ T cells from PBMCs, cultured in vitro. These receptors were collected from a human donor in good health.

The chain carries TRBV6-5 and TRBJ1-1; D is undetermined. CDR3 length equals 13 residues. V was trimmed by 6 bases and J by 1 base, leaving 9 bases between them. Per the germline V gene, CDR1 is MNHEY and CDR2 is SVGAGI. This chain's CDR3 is CASSGNPNTEAFF. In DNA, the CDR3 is TGTGCCAGCAGCGGGAATCCGAACACTGAAGCTTTCTTT.

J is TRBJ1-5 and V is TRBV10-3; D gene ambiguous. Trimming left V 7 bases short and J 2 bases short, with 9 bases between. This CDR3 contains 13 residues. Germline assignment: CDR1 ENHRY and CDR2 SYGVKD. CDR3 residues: CAITDGGNQPQHF. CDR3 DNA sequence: TGTGCCATCACCGATGGGGGCAATCAGCCCCAGCATTTT.

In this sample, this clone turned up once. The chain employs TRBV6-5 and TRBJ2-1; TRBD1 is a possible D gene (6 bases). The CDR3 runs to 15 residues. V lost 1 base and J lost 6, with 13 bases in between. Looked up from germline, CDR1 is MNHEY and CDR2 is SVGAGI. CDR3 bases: TGTGCCAGCAGTTACTGGGGCCGAGGGGGCAATGAGCAGTTCTTC. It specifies CASSYWGRGGNEQFF.

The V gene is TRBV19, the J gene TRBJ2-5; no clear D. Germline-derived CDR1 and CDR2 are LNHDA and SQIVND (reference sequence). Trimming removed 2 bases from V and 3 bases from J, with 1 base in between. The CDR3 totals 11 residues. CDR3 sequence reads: CASSIKETQYF. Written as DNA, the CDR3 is TGTGCCAGTAGTATAAAAGAGACCCAGTACTTC. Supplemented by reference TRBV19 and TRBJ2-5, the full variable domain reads DGGITQSPKYLFRKEGQNVTLSCEQNLNHDAMYWYRQDPGQGLRLIYYSQIVNDFQKGDIAEGYSVSREKKESFPLTVTSAQKNPTAFYLCASSIKETQYFGPGTRLLVL.

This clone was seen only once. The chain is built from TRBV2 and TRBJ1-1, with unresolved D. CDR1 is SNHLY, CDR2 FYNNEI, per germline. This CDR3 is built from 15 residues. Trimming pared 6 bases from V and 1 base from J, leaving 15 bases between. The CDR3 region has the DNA TGTGCCAGCAGGAGGCTAAGGGAGGAGAACACTGAAGCTTTCTTT. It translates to CASRRLREENTEAFF.

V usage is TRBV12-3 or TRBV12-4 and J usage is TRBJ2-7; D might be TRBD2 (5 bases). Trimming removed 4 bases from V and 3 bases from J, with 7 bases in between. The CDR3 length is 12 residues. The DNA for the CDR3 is TGTGCCAGCAGTTCTCGGGGCTACGAGCAGTACTTC. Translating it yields CASSSRGYEQYF.

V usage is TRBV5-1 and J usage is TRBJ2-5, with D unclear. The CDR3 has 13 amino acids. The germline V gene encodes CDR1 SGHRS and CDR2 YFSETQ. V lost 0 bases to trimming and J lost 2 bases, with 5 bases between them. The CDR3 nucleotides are TGCGCCAGCAGCTTGGCTATTCAAGAGACCCAGTACTTC. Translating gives CASSLAIQETQYF.

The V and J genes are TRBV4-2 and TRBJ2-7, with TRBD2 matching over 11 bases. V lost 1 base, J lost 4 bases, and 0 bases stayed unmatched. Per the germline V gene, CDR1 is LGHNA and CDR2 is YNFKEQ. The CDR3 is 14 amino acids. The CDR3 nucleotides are TGTGCCAGCAGCCAAGGGACTAGCGGGTACGAGCAGTACTTC. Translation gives CASSQGTSGYEQYF.

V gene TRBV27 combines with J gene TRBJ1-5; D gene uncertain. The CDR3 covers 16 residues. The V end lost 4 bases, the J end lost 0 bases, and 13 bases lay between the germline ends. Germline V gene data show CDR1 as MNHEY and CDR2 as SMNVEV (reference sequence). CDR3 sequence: CASSSSGNPSNQPQHF. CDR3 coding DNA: TGTGCCAGCAGTTCGTCCGGGAATCCTAGCAATCAGCCCCAGCATTTT.

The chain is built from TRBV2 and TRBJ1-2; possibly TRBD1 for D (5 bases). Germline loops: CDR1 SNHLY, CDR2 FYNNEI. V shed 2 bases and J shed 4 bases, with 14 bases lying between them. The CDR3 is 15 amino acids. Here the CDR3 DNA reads TGTGCCAGCAGTGAAAGGTTAGGGGCTCGCTATGGCTACACCTTC. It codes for CASSERLGARYGYTF.

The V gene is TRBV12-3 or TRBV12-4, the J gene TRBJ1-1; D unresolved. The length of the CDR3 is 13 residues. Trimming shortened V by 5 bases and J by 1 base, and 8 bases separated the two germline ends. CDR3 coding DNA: TGTGCCAGCAGTCGGAGGGCGAACACTGAAGCTTTCTTT. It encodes CASSRRANTEAFF.

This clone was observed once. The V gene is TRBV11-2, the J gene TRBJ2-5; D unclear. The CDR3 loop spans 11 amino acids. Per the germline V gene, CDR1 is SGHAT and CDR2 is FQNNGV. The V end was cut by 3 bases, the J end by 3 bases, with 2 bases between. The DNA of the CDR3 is TGTGCCAGCAGCTTGAAAGAGACCCAGTACTTC. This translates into CASSLKETQYF.

CDR3 in DNA: TGTGCCAGCAGGAGCCCAGGGGGCTACTATGGCTACACCTTC. Residues: CASRSPGGYYGYTF. This chain connects TRBV28 to TRBJ1-2, with 8 bases lining up with TRBD1. This CDR3 contains 14 residues. Germline CDR1 reads MDHEN; CDR2 reads SYDVKM. The J segment lost 3 bases and the V segment lost 6 bases, leaving 6 bases of the junction unmatched.

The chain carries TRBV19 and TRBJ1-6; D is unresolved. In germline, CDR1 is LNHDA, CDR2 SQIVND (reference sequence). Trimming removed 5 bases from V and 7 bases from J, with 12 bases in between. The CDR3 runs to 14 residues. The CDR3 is CASSPLTGNSPLHF. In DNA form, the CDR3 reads TGTGCCAGTAGTCCCCTGACGGGGAATTCACCCCTCCACTTT. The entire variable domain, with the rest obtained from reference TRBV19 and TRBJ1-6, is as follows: DGGITQSPKYLFRKEGQNVTLSCEQNLNHDAMYWYRQDPGQGLRLIYYSQIVNDFQKGDIAEGYSVSREKKESFPLTVTSAQKNPTAFYLCASSPLTGNSPLHFGNGTRLTVT.

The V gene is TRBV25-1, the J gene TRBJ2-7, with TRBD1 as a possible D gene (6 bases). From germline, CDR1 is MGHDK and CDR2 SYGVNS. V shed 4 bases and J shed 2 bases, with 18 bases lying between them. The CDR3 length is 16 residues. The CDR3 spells CASSGGLLGGAYEQYF. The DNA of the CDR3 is TGTGCCAGCAGTGGCGGTTTACTTGGGGGCGCCTACGAGCAGTACTTC.

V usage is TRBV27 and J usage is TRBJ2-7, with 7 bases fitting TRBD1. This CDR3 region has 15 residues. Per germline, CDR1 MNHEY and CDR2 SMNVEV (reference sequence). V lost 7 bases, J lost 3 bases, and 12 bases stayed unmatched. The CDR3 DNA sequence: TGTGCCAGCAAGGAGGACAGGCTCTCTGGCTACGAGCAGTACTTC. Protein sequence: CASKEDRLSGYEQYF.

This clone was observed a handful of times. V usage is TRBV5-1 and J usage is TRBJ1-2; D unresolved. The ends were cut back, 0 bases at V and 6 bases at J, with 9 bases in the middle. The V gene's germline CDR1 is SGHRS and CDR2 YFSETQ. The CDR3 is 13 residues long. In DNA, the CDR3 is TGCGCCAGCAGCTTGGGCAGAGAAGATGGCTACACCTTC. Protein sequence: CASSLGREDGYTF.

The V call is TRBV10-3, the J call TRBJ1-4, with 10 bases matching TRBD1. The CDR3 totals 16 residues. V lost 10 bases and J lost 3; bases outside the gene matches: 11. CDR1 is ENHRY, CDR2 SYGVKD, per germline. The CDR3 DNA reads TGTGCCACGGGACAGGGGAGCGATACAGCTAATGAAAAACTGTTTTTT. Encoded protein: CATGQGSDTANEKLFF.

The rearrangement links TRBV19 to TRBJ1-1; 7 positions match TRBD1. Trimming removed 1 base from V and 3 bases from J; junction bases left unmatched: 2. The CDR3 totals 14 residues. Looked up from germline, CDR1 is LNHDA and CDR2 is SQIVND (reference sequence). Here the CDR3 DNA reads TGTGCCAGTAGTATAGGGGGACAGTACACTGAAGCTTTCTTT. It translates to CASSIGGQYTEAFF.

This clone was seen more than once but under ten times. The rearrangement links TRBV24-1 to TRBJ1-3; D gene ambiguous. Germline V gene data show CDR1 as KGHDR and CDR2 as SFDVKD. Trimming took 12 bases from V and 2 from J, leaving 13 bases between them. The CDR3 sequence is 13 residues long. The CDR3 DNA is TGTGCCTCCTCGGGTGAAACTGGAAACACCATATATTTT. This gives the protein CASSGETGNTIYF.

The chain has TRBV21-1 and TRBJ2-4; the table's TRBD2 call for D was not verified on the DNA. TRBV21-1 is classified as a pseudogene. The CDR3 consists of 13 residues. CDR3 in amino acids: CASSKSVRPIWYF. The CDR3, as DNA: TGTGCCAGCAGCAAAAGCGTCAGACCAATTTGGTACTTC.

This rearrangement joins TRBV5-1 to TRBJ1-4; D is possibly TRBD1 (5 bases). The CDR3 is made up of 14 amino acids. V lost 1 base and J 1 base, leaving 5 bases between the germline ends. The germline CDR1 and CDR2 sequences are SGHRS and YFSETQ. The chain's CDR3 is CASSLQGTNEKLFF. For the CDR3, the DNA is TGCGCCAGCAGCTTGCAGGGAACTAATGAAAAACTGTTTTTT.

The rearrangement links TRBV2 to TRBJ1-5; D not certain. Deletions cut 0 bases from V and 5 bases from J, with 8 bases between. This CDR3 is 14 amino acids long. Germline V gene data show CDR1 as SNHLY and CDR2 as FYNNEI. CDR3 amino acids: CASSEAAGYQPQHF. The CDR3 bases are TGTGCCAGCAGTGAAGCGGCAGGTTATCAGCCCCAGCATTTT.

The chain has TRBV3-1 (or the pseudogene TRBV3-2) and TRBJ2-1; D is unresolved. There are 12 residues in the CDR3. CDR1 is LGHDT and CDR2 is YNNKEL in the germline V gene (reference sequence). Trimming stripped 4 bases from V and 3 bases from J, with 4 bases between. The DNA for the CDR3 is TGTGCCAGCAGCCCTGACTACAATGAGCAGTTCTTC. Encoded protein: CASSPDYNEQFF.

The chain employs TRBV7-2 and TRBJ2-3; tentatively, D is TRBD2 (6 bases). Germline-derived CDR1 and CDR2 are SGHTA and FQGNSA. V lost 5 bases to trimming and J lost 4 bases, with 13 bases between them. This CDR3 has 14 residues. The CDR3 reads CASSPGLGADTQYF. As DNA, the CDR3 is TGTGCCAGCAGCCCGGGACTGGGGGCAGATACGCAGTATTTT.